This TCR beta chain was captured in a study of cytomegalovirus exposure and HLA in healthy donors. Study information: The same platform was used for the 120 validation repertoires and the roughly 600 first-cohort repertoires, a later analysis reported.

Profiling relied on immunoSEQ multiplex PCR, and the TCRdb table lists in-frame clones only, not all of them. The repertoire has 110,000 to 150,000 clones, about nine tenths of them found once; the top ten carry about 0.64%. Donors were drawn from the roughly 110-subject validation cohort, separate from the approximately 680-subject first cohort. V lost 5 bases, J lost 2 bases, and 16 bases lay in between. CDR1 is MGHRA and CDR2 is YSYEKL in the germline V gene. The CDR3 runs 15 residues. Findings and caveats of the study: Listed as cytomegalovirus-associated were 150 or so TCR beta chains. Subsequent analysis revealed that first-cohort TCR clusters tended to co-occur in the roughly 120 validation repertoires.

A word on this clone: Antigen unknown.

Material: PBMCs. V usage is TRBV4-1 and J usage is TRBJ2-7, with a tentative D call TRBD1 (6 bases). The sequence was obtained from a man aged 18-30 years in good health and CMV-seronegative. CDR3 amino acids: CASSEILRGPYEQYF. CDR3 sequence (DNA): TGCGCCAGCAGCGAGATCCTCAGGGGTCCCTACGAGCAGTACTTC.